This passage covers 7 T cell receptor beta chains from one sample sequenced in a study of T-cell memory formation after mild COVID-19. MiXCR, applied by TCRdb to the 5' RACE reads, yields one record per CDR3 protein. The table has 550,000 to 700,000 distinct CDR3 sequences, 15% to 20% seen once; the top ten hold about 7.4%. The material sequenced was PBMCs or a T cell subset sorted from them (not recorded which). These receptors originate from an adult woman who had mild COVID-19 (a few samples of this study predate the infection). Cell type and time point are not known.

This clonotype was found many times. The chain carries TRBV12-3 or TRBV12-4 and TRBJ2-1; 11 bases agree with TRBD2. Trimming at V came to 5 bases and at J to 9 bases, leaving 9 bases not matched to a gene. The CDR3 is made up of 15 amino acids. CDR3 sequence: CASSETSGGRGEQFF. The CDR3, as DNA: TGTGCCAGCAGTGAAACTAGCGGGGGTCGCGGTGAGCAGTTCTTC.

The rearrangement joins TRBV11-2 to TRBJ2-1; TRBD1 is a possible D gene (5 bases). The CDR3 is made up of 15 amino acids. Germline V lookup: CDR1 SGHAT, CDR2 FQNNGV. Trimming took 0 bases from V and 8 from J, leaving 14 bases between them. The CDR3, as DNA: TGTGCCAGCAGCTTAGATAGCAGGGTAGTCGATGAGCAGTTCTTC. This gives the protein CASSLDSRVVDEQFF.

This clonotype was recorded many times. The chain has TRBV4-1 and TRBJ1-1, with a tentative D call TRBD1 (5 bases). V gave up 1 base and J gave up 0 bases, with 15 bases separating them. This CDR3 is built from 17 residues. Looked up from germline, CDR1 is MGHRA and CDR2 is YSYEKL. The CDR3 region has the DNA TGCGCCAGCAGCCAAGTGGTGGCAGGGTCTCTGAACACTGAAGCTTTCTTT. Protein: CASSQVVAGSLNTEAFF.

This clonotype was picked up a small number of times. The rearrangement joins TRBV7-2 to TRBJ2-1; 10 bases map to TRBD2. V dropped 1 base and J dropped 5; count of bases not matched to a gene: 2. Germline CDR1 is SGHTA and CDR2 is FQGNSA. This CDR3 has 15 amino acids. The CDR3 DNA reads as TGTGCCAGCAGCTTAGTTAGCGGGAGGCACAATGAGCAGTTCTTC. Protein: CASSLVSGRHNEQFF.

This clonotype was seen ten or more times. The CDR3 is CASSPGTKPAYNEQFF. The DNA of the CDR3 is TGTGCCAGCAGCCCTGGGACCAAACCCGCCTACAATGAGCAGTTCTTC. The rearrangement uses TRBV7-9 and TRBJ2-1; D assignment may be TRBD1 or TRBD2 (5 bases each). There are 16 residues in the CDR3. CDR1 SEHNR and CDR2 FQNEAQ come from the germline V gene (reference sequence). V gave up 5 bases and J gave up 2 bases, with 16 bases separating them.

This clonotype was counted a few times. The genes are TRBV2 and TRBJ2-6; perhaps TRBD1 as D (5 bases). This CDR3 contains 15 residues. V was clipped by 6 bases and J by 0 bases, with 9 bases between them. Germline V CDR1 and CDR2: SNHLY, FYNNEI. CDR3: CASRDDSSGANVLTF. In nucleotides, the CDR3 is TGTGCCAGCAGAGACGACAGCTCTGGGGCCAACGTCCTGACTTTC.

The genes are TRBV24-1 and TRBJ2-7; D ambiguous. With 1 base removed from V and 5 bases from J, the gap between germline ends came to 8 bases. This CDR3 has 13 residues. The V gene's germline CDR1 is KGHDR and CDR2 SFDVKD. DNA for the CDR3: TGTGCCACCAGTGATTTAGAAGGGCACGAGCAGTACTTC. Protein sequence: CATSDLEGHEQYF.